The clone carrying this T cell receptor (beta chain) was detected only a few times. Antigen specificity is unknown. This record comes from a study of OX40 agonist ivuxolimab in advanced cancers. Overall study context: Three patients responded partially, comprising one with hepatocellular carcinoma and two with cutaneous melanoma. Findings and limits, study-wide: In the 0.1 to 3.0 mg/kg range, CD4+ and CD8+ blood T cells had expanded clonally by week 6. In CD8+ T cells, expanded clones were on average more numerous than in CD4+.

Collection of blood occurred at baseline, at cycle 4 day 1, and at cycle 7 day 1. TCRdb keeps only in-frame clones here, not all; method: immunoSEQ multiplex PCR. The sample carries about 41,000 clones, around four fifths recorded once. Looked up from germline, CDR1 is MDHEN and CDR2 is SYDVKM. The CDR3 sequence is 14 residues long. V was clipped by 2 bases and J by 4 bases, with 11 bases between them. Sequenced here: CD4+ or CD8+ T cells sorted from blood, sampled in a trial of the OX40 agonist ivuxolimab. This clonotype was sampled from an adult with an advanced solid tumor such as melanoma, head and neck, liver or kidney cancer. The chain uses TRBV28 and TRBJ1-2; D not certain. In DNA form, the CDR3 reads TGTGCCAGCAGTTTAGTCGGGAACCGCTATGGCTACACCTTC. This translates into CASSLVGNRYGYTF.